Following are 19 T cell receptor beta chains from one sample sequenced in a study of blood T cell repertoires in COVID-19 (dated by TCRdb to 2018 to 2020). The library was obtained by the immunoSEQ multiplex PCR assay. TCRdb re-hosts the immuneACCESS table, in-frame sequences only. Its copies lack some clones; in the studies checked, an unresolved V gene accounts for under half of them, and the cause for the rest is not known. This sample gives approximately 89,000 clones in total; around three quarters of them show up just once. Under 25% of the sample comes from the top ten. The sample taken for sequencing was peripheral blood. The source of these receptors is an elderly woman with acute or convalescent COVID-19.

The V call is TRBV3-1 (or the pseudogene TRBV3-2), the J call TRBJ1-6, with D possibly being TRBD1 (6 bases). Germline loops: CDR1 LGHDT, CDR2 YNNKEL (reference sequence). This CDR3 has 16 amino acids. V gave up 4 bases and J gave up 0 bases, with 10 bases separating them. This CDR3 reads CASSRKDSSYNSPLHF. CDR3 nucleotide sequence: TGTGCCAGCAGCCGCAAGGACAGCTCCTATAATTCACCCCTCCACTTT.

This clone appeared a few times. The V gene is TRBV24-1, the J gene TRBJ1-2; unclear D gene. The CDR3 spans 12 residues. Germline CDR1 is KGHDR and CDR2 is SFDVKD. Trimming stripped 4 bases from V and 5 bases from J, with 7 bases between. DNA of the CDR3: TGTGCCACCAGTGACCGAGGGTATGGCTACACCTTC. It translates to CATSDRGYGYTF.

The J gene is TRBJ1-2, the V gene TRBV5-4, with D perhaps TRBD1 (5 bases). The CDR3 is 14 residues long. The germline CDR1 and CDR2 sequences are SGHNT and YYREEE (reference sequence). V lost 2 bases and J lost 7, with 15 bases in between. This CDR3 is CASSLRYRQTGYTF. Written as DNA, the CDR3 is TGTGCCAGCAGCTTAAGGTACAGGCAGACTGGCTACACCTTC.

The CDR3 region is CASRESRRLFF. CDR3 bases: TGTGCCAGCAGGGAGTCGCGGAGGCTGTTCTTC. This chain joins TRBV12-3 or TRBV12-4 and TRBJ2-1; possibly TRBD2 for D (5 bases). The CDR3 covers 11 residues. V was shortened by 6 bases and J by 15 bases, with 15 bases between the two germline ends.

CDR3 nucleotide sequence: TGTGCCAGCAGTGAGCGTAGCGGGAGGGCAGGAGAGCAGTACTTC. It codes for CASSERSGRAGEQYF. The chain is built from TRBV6-1 and TRBJ2-7; TRBD2 matches 11 bases. After removal of 3 bases from V and 7 bases from J, the junction contained 8 bases not matched to a gene. CDR3 length equals 15 residues. Germline V lookup: CDR1 MNHNS, CDR2 SASEGT.

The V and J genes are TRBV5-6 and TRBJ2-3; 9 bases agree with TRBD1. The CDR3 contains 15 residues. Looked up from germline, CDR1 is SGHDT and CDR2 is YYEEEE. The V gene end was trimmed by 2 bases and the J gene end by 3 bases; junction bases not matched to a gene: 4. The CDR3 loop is CASSFRGTGTDTQYF. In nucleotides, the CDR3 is TGTGCCAGCAGCTTTAGAGGGACAGGGACAGATACGCAGTATTTT.

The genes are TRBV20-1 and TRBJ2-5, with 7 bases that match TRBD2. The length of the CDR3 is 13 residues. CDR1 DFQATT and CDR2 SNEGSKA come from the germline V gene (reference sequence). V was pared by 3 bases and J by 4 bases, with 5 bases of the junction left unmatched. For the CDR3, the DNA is TGCAGTGCTAGTATGTCTAGCGGAGAGACCCAGTACTTC. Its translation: CSASMSSGETQYF.

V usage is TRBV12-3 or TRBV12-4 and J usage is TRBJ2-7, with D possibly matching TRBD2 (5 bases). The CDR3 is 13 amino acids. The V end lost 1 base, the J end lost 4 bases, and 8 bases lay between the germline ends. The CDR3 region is CASSLGTGYEQYF. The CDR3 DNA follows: TGTGCCAGCAGTTTAGGCACGGGGTACGAGCAGTACTTC.

In DNA form, the CDR3 reads TGTGCCAGCAGTTTTATACCTCTGCGCGGAGGGCGAGGGTATGGCTACACCTTC. It translates to CASSFIPLRGGRGYGYTF. This chain uses TRBV27 with TRBJ1-2; D is unresolved. Trimming removed 3 bases from V and 5 bases from J, with 25 bases in between. Per the germline V gene, CDR1 is MNHEY and CDR2 is SMNVEV (reference sequence). The CDR3 contains 18 residues.

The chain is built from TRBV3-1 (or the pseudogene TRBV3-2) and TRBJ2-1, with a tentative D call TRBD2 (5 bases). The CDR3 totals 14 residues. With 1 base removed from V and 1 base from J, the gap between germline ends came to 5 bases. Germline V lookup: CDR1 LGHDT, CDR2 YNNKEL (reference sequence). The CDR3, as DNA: TGTGCCAGCAGCCAAGGGAGGTCCTACAATGAGCAGTTCTTC. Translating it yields CASSQGRSYNEQFF.

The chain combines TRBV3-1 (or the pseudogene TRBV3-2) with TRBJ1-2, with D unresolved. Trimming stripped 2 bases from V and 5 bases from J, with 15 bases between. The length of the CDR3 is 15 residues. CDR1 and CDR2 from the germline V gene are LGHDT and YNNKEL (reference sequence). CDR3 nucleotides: TGTGCCAGCAGCCAATTTCCAGCACCGAGGTATGGCTACACCTTC. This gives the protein CASSQFPAPRYGYTF.

The CDR3 here is CASSLQGSYNEQFF. The CDR3 DNA follows: TGTGCCAGTAGTCTCCAGGGCTCCTACAATGAGCAGTTCTTC. The chain has TRBV19 and TRBJ2-1, with D possibly matching TRBD1 (5 bases). The V end was cut by 5 bases, the J end by 0 bases, with 8 bases between. CDR3 length: 14 residues. Germline CDR1 is LNHDA and CDR2 is SQIVND (reference sequence).

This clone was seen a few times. DNA of the CDR3: TGCGCCAGCAGCTTACGGCAGGGAAACGAGCAGTACTTC. Translating gives CASSLRQGNEQYF. The J gene is TRBJ2-7, the V gene TRBV5-1, with a tentative D call TRBD1 (5 bases). The V end was cut by 2 bases, the J end by 5 bases, with 11 bases between. Germline V lookup: CDR1 SGHRS, CDR2 YFSETQ. The CDR3 is made up of 13 amino acids.

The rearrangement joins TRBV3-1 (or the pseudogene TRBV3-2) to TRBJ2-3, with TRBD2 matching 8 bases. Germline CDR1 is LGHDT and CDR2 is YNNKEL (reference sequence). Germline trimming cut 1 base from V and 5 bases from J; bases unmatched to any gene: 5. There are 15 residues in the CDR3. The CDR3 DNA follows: TGTGCCAGCAGCCAAGTTTATAGCGGGGAAGATACGCAGTATTTT. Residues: CASSQVYSGEDTQYF.

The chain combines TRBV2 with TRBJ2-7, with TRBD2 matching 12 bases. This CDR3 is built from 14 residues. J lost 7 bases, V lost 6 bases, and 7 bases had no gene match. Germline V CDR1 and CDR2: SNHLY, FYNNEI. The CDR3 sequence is CASRRLAGVGEQYF. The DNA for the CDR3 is TGTGCCAGCAGACGACTAGCGGGAGTGGGGGAGCAGTACTTC.

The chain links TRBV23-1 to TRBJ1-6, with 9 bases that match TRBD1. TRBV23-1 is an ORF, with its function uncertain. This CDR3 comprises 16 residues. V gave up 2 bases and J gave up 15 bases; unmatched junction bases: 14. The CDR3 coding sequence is TGCGCCAGCAGTCAAGGAGAGGGGACAGGGTCCCCAGGCCTCCACTTT. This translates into CASSQGEGTGSPGLHF.

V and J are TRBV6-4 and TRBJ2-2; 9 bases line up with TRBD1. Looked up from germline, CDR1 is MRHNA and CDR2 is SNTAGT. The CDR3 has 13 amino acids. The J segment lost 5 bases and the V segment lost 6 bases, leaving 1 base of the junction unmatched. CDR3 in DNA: TGTGCCAGCAGAGGGACAGGGACCGGGGAGCTGTTTTTT. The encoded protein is CASRGTGTGELFF.

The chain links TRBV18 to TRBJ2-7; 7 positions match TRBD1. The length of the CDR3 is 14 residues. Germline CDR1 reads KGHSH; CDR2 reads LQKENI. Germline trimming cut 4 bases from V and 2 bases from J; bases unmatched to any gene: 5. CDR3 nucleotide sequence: TGTGCCAGCTCACAACAGGGGAACCCCTACGAGCAGTACTTC. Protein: CASSQQGNPYEQYF.

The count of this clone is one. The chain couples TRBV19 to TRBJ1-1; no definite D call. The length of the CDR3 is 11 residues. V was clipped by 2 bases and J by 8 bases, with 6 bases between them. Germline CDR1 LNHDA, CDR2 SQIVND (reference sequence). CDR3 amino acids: CASSILAEAFF. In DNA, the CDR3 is TGTGCCAGTAGTATATTGGCCGAAGCTTTCTTT.